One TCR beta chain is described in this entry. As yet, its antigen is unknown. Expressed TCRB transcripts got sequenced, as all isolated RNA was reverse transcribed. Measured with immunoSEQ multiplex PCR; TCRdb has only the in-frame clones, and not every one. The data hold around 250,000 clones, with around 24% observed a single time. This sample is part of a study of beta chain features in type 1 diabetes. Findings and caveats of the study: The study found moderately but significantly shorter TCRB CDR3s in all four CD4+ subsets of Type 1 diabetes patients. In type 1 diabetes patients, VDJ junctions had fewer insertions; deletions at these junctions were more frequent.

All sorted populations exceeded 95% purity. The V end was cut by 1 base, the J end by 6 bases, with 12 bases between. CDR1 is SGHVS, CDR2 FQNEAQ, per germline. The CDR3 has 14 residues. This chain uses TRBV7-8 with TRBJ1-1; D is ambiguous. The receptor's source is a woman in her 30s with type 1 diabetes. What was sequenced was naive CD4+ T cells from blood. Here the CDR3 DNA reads TGTGCCAGCAGCTTAGAGGTCAGGTATTCTGAAGCTTTCTTT. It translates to CASSLEVRYSEAFF.